This TCR beta chain was sequenced for a study of radiation and T cells in renal cell carcinoma. Concerning this clone itself: Its antigen is undetermined.

Method: immunoSEQ multiplex PCR; TCRdb's copy keeps in-frame clones and lacks some. This sample yields 10,000 or so clones, of which over 50% are seen a single time; less than 10% belongs to the top ten. Findings and caveats of the study: Irradiated tumors held more dominant CDR3 motifs than control tumors.

Treatment reported: treatment-naive control, cytoreductive nephrectomy. The patient's renal cell carcinoma had clear cell pathology. V shed 4 bases and J shed 0 bases, with 13 bases lying between them. There are 16 residues in the CDR3. Per germline, CDR1 SGHTA and CDR2 FQGTGA. This clonotype was sampled from a man in his forties with renal cell carcinoma. The material sequenced was tumor tissue, taken from a patient whose treatment was nephrectomy without radiotherapy. The chain employs TRBV7-3 and TRBJ2-1; possibly TRBD2 for D (6 bases). The CDR3, as DNA: TGTGCCAGCAGCTCTTACCTCGGGAGCTCCTACAATGAGCAGTTCTTC. Translating it yields CASSSYLGSSYNEQFF.